Each of the 17 T cell receptor beta chains below was sequenced from the same sample in a study of shared clonotypes between healthy human individuals. Sequenced by immunoSEQ multiplex PCR; TCRdb stores in-frame clones only, minus some. The sample comprises 2 million to 2.5 million clones, almost 96% of which are singletons, and more than 0.1% rests with the top ten. Sequenced sample: naive CD4+ T cells sorted from blood. Subset given: CD45RA+ positively selected. These TCRs come from a man between 18 and 35 years old in good health.

The J gene is TRBJ2-5, the V gene TRBV18; D remains ambiguous. The V end was cut by 6 bases, the J end by 1 base, with 12 bases between. The CDR3 has 14 residues. Germline CDR1 reads KGHSH; CDR2 reads LQKENI. The CDR3 sequence is CASSRPASQETQYF. The DNA for the CDR3 is TGTGCCAGCTCCCGGCCAGCGAGCCAAGAGACCCAGTACTTC.

The chain joins TRBV19 to TRBJ1-6; possibly TRBD1 for D (6 bases). Germline CDR1 is LNHDA and CDR2 is SQIVND (reference sequence). The CDR3 totals 15 residues. Trimming removed 3 bases from V and 7 bases from J, with 13 bases in between. CDR3 in DNA: TGTGCCAGTAGTATTAAGGACAGCTTAAATTCACCCCTCCACTTT. It is translated as CASSIKDSLNSPLHF.

V gene TRBV10-3 combines with J gene TRBJ1-2; 11 bases match TRBD1. Germline V gene data show CDR1 as ENHRY and CDR2 as SYGVKD. This CDR3 contains 16 residues. Trimming took 3 bases from V and 6 from J; bases not matched to a gene: 9. CDR3 amino acids: CAISERSGTGGNGYTF. The CDR3 DNA reads TGTGCCATCAGTGAAAGATCCGGGACAGGGGGGAATGGCTACACCTTC.

With regard to this clone: At the DNA level, this CDR3 is encoded by other sequences in the same sample as well. This rearrangement joins TRBV10-3 to TRBJ2-5; D ambiguous. The CDR3 totals 12 residues. V was clipped by 5 bases and J by 0 bases, with 4 bases between them. Germline CDR1 is ENHRY and CDR2 is SYGVKD. The CDR3 sequence is CAISRNQETQYF. DNA of the CDR3: TGTGCCATCAGTAGAAACCAAGAGACCCAGTACTTC.

On this clone itself: The junction and the germline gene differ at one end; a read error may be behind it. The genes are TRBV6-1 and TRBJ2-5; D possibly corresponds to TRBD2 (7 bases). The germline V gene encodes CDR1 MNHNS and CDR2 SASEGT. This CDR3 spans 17 amino acids. The CDR3 loop is CASIEWGSGGSRGTQYF. The DNA of the CDR3 is TGTGCCAGCATTGAATGGGGTTCGGGGGGAAGCAGGGGAACCCAGTACTTC.

This chain joins TRBV19 and TRBJ1-2; D possibly corresponds to TRBD1 (5 bases). The CDR3 runs 14 residues. The V gene lost 3 bases and the J gene lost 4 bases, with 12 bases spanning the gap. The germline CDR1 and CDR2 sequences are LNHDA and SQIVND (reference sequence). CDR3 residues: CASSINEGSYGYTF. The CDR3 DNA is TGTGCCAGTAGTATTAACGAGGGGAGCTATGGCTACACCTTC. Full variable domain (remainder filled in from reference TRBV19 and TRBJ1-2): DGGITQSPKYLFRKEGQNVTLSCEQNLNHDAMYWYRQDPGQGLRLIYYSQIVNDFQKGDIAEGYSVSREKKESFPLTVTSAQKNPTAFYLCASSINEGSYGYTFGSGTRLTVV.

A word on this clone: This sample includes further DNA sequences coding for the same CDR3. This sequence joins TRBV5-1 and TRBJ2-5; the D is unclear. This CDR3 contains 12 residues. Germline assignment: CDR1 SGHRS and CDR2 YFSETQ. The V end was cut by 4 bases, the J end by 0 bases, with 4 bases between. In nucleotides, the CDR3 is TGCGCCAGCAGCCCCCACCAAGAGACCCAGTACTTC. Translated, it gives CASSPHQETQYF.

This sequence joins TRBV7-2 and TRBJ1-2; weak D call: TRBD1 (6 bases). Germline CDR1 and CDR2: SGHTA and FQGNSA. Trimming stripped 10 bases from V and 5 bases from J, with 17 bases between. The CDR3 runs to 13 residues. CDR3: CATSKGGQYGYTF. CDR3 nucleotides: TGTGCCACTTCAAAGGGGGGTCAGTATGGCTACACCTTC. Full variable domain (remainder filled in from reference TRBV7-2 and TRBJ1-2): GAGVSQSPSNKVTEKGKDVELRCDPISGHTALYWYRQSLGQGLEFLIYFQGNSAPDKSGLPSDRFSAERTGGSVSTLTIQRTQQEDSAVYLCATSKGGQYGYTFGSGTRLTVV.

The rearrangement links TRBV5-4 to TRBJ2-7, with D unresolved. The CDR3 covers 15 residues. Germline CDR1 is SGHNT and CDR2 is YYREEE (reference sequence). V lost 2 bases and J lost 3, with 15 bases in between. Here the CDR3 reads CASSFLSLTRYEQYF. In DNA form, the CDR3 reads TGTGCCAGCAGCTTCCTCAGCCTTACTCGCTACGAGCAGTACTTC.

Concerning this clone: Other nucleotide sequences from this sample produce the same CDR3. The V and J genes are TRBV6-1 and TRBJ2-7; D gene ambiguous. Germline V lookup: CDR1 MNHNS, CDR2 SASEGT. The germline V and J ends were trimmed by 1 base and 4 bases, with 5 bases remaining between them. The CDR3 spans 12 residues. The CDR3 loop is CASSEVGYEQYF. CDR3 DNA: TGTGCCAGCAGTGAAGTGGGGTACGAGCAGTACTTC.

The chain joins TRBV11-3 to TRBJ1-6; D gene uncertain. Per the germline V gene, CDR1 is SGHNT and CDR2 is YENEEA. The CDR3 loop spans 15 amino acids. Between the trimmed V and J ends, which lost 5 bases and 5 bases, there was a span of 13 bases. CDR3 DNA sequence: TGTGCCAGCAGCATATCAGGTCAAAATAATTCACCCCTCCACTTT. This encodes CASSISGQNNSPLHF.

The CDR3 spells CAWSPQRGATDTQYF. CDR3 nucleotide sequence: TGTGCCTGGAGTCCTCAAAGGGGGGCCACAGATACGCAGTATTTT. The J gene is TRBJ2-3, the V gene TRBV30; either TRBD1 or TRBD2 may supply D (6 bases each). V lost 2 bases, J lost 2 bases, and 14 bases lay in between. Germline V gene lookup returns CDR1 GTSNPN and CDR2 SVGIG (reference sequence). The CDR3 sequence is 15 residues long.

The chain joins TRBV11-3 to TRBJ2-3, with 9 bases fitting TRBD2. Germline CDR1 reads SGHNT; CDR2 reads YENEEA. Trimming at V came to 0 bases and at J to 15 bases, leaving 7 bases not matched to a gene. The CDR3 is 13 residues long. The CDR3 region has the DNA TGTGCCAGCAGCTTAGATAAGGCGGGGGGGCGTTATTTT. Protein: CASSLDKAGGRYF. The complete variable domain, with remaining parts taken from reference TRBV11-3 and TRBJ2-3, reads EAGVVQSPRYKIIEKKQPVAFWCNPISGHNTLYWYLQNLGQGPELLIRYENEEAVDDSQLPKDRFSAERLKGVDSTLKIQPAELGDSAVYLCASSLDKAGGRYFGPGTRLTVL.

J is TRBJ2-7 and V is TRBV6-4; 7 positions match TRBD1. CDR1 is MRHNA and CDR2 is SNTAGT in the germline V gene. CDR3 size: 13 residues. Germline trimming cut 10 bases from V and 2 bases from J; bases unmatched to any gene: 8. CDR3 sequence reads: CATARTGTYEQYF. DNA for the CDR3: TGTGCCACCGCAAGGACAGGTACCTACGAGCAGTACTTC.

This clone came up a few times. The chain links TRBV30 to TRBJ1-1; 11 nucleotides match TRBD1. The CDR3 runs 15 residues. Germline V gene sequence: CDR1 GTSNPN, CDR2 SVGIG (reference sequence). For the CDR3, the DNA is TGTGCTTGGGACAGGGGGACGACCGTGAACACTGAAGCTTTCTTT. It translates to CAWDRGTTVNTEAFF.

The V call is TRBV5-1, the J call TRBJ2-1; D not resolved. CDR1 is SGHRS, CDR2 YFSETQ, per germline. Between the trimmed V and J ends, which lost 4 bases and 5 bases, there was a span of 16 bases. This CDR3 region has 15 residues. The CDR3 DNA sequence: TGCGCCAGCAGCCCAAGGACGTTCCCGGACAATGAGCAGTTCTTC. Translating it yields CASSPRTFPDNEQFF.

The table lists this clone with a count of one. This chain joins TRBV5-4 and TRBJ2-1, with a tentative D call TRBD2 (5 bases). CDR1 and CDR2 from the germline V gene are SGHNT and YYREEE (reference sequence). Trimming pared 2 bases from V and 6 bases from J, leaving 18 bases between. The CDR3 covers 16 residues. CDR3 region: CASSLGQPIAGNEQFF. CDR3 nucleotide sequence: TGTGCCAGCAGCTTAGGCCAGCCGATCGCGGGCAATGAGCAGTTCTTC.